This T cell receptor (beta chain) was profiled in a study of cytomegalovirus exposure and HLA in healthy donors. Study at large: The 95 to 150 validation repertoires, a later analysis reported, used the same platform as the approximately 650 first-cohort repertoires. General study points: Confirmation in vitro established that three CMV-associated chains were specific for CMV antigens.

Sequenced by immunoSEQ multiplex PCR; TCRdb stores in-frame clones only, minus some. The table includes some 270,000 clones, 80% to 90% detected once. Germline CDR1 reads GTSNPN; CDR2 reads SVGIG (reference sequence). V lost 4 bases, J lost 6 bases, and 19 bases lay in between. CDR3 length: 14 residues. In its sample, this clone was seen a few times. Its antigen is unidentified. The sequenced material came from PBMCs. The sequence derives from a young woman in good health and CMV-seronegative. V usage is TRBV30 and J usage is TRBJ2-7; D might be TRBD2 (5 bases). CDR3 protein: CAWTLPGGSAEQYF. Written as DNA, the CDR3 is TGTGCCTGGACCCTTCCAGGAGGATCAGCCGAGCAGTACTTC.